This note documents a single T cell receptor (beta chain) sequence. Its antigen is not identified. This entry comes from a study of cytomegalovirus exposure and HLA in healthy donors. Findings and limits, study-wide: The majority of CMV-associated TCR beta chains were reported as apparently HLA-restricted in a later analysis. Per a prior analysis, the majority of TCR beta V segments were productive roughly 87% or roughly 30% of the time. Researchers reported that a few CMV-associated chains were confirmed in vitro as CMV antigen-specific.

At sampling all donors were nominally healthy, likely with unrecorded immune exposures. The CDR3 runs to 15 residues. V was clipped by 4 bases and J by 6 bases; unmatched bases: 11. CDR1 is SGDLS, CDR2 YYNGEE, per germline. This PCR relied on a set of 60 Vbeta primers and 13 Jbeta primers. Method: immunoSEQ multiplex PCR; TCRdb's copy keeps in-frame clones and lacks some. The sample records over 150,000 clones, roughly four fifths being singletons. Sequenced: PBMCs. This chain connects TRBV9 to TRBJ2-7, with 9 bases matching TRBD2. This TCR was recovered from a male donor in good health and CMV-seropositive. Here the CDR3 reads CASSLVVTSGGEQYF. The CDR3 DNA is TGTGCCAGCAGCTTGGTAGTGACTAGCGGTGGCGAGCAGTACTTC.